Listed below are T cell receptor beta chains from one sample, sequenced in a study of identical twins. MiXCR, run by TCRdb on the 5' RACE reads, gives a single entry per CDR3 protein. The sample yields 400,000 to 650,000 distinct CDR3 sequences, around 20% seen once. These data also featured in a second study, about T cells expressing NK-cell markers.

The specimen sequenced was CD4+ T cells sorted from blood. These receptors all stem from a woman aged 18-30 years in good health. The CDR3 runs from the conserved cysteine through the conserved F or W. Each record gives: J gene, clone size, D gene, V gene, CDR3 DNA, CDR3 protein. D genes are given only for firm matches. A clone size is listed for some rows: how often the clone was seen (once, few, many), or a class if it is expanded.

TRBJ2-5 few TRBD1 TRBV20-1 TGCAGTGCTAGATTTGGGACAGTTGCGGAGACCCAGTACTTC CSARFGTVAETQYF
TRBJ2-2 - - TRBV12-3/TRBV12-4 TGTGCCAGCAGTTTAGCCCTGGACAGCACCGGGGAGCTGTTTTTT CASSLALDSTGELFF
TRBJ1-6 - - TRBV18 TGTGCCAGCTCACCAATGGGGAGGAATAATTCACCCCTCCACTTT CASSPMGRNNSPLHF
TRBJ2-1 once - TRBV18 TGTGCCAGCTCAACCCGCGGGAATTTGGGGTTCTTC CASSTRGNLGFF
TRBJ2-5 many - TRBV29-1 TGCAGCGCCTCGGGGAGGCGGGAGACCCAGTACTTC CSASGRRETQYF
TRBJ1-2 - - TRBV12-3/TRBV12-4 TGTGCCAGCAGCCTAAACACGGGGGGCTACACCTTC CASSLNTGGYTF
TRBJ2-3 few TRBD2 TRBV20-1 TGCAGTGCTTATAGTCCGGGACTAGCGGGAGGCAACACAGATACGCAGTATTTT CSAYSPGLAGGNTDTQYF
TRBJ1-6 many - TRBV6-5 TGTGCCAGCAGTTACAACGGGGGGCATAATTCACCCCTCCACTTT CASSYNGGHNSPLHF
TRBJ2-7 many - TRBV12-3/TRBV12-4 TGTGCCAGCGATACGGGCCTGCGTGGCGAGCAGTACTTC CASDTGLRGEQYF
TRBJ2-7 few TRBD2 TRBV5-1 TGCGCCAGCAGCTTGGCCGGCGGGGGTGGCTACGAGCAGTACTTC CASSLAGGGGYEQYF
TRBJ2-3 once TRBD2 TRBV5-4 TGTGCCAGCAGCTCCAAGACTAGCGGGGATGATACGCAGTATTTT CASSSKTSGDDTQYF
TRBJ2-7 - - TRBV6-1 TGTGCCAGCGGCCGGGGGCGTAGGTACGAGCAGTACTTC CASGRGRRYEQYF
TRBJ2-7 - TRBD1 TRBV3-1 TGTGCCAGCAGCTGGGACAGACCATTGACGGGTGAGCAGTACTTC CASSWDRPLTGEQYF
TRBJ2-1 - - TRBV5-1 TGCGCCAGCAGCGGCGGCCGGTACGCCTACAATGAGCAGTTCTTC CASSGGRYAYNEQFF
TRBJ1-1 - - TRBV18 TGTGCCAGCTCACCTGTCCTTAGCCAAAAGTGGACTGAAGCTTTCTTT CASSPVLSQKWTEAFF
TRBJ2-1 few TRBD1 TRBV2 TGTGCCAGCACTTGGGACAGGGGAGGAGAGCAGTTCTTC CASTWDRGGEQFF
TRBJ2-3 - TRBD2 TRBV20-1 TGCAGTGCTGAGCTAGCGGGGGGAGAAGATACGCAGTATTTT CSAELAGGEDTQYF
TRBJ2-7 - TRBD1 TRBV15 TGTGCCACCAGCAGAAGGGGGCCGGGAGAGCAGTACTTC CATSRRGPGEQYF
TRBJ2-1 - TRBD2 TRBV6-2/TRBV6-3 TGTGCCAGCAGCAAAGGGGCTAGCGGATACAATGAGCAGTTCTTC CASSKGASGYNEQFF
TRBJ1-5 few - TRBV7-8 TGTGCCAGCTGGGCGGGGTCCAGGTATCAGCCCCAGCATTTT CASWAGSRYQPQHF
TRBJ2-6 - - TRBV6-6 TGTGCCAGCATTGACTCTGGGGCCAACGTCCTGACTTTC CASIDSGANVLTF
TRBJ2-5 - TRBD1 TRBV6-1 TGTGCCAGCAGCCCGGGACAGGGGCGGAGGAAGACCCAGTACTTC CASSPGQGRRKTQYF
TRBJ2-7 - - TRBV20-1 TGCAGTGCTGGTCGACAGTCCTACGAGCAGTACTTC CSAGRQSYEQYF
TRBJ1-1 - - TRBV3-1 TGTGCCAGCAGCCAAGGACAGGCGAACACTGAAGCTTTCTTT CASSQGQANTEAFF
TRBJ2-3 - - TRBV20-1 TGCAGTGCTAGAGGGACTTCAGATACGCAGTATTTT CSARGTSDTQYF
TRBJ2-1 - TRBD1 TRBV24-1 TGTGCCACCAGTGATTTGACAGGGGATGAGCAGTTCTTC CATSDLTGDEQFF
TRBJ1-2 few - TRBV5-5 TGTGCCAGCAGCTTGGGACATAACTATGGCTACACCTTC CASSLGHNYGYTF
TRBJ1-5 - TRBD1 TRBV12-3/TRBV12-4 TGTGCCAGCAGTCCAGACAGGGAGGATCAGCCCCAGCATTTT CASSPDREDQPQHF
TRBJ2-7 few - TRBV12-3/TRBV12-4 TGTGCCAGCACCCCGGTGGGGGCCTACGAGCAGTACTTC CASTPVGAYEQYF
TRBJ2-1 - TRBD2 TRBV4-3 TGCGCCAGCAGCCTCAATCCGGGACTAGCGGGGGGCGGCGGTGAGCAGTTCTTC CASSLNPGLAGGGGEQFF
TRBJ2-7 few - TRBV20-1 TGCAGTGCTAGCGTCAACGAGCAGTACTTC CSASVNEQYF
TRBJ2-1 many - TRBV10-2 TGCGCCAGCAGAAGGGACTCCTACAATGAGCAGTTCTTC CASRRDSYNEQFF
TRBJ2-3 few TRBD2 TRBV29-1 TGCAGCGGTAGCGGGGGGCGGACAGATACGCAGTATTTT CSGSGGRTDTQYF
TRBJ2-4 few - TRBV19 TGTGCCAGTAGTCCCCAGGCTGGTGGAAACATTCAGTACTTC CASSPQAGGNIQYF
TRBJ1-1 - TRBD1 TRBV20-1 TGCAGTGCTAGAGTTCAGGGGGATACTGAAGCTTTCTTT CSARVQGDTEAFF
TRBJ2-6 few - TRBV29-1 TGCAGCGTTGGGGCGCCTGGGGCCAACGTCCTGACTTTC CSVGAPGANVLTF
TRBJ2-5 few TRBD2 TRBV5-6 TGTGCCAGCAGTCTTATTAGCGGGAGCCTTGAGACCCAGTACTTC CASSLISGSLETQYF
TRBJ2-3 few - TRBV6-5 TGTGCCAGCAGTTATAGGCTTTCCACAGATACGCAGTATTTT CASSYRLSTDTQYF
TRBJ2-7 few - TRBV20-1 TGCTCTGGGACACGACAGGACGAGCAGTACTTC CSGTRQDEQYF
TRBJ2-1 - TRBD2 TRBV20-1 TGCAGTGCTGTAGCGGGAGGCCGCCCTCTTGAGCAGTTCTTC CSAVAGGRPLEQFF
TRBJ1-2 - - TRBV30 TGTGCCTGGAGTGTACTTGGCCGTGGAGGCTACACCTTC CAWSVLGRGGYTF
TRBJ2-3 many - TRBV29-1 TGCAGCGTTGGGGTCACAGATACGCAGTATTTT CSVGVTDTQYF
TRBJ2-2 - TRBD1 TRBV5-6 TGTGCCAGCAGCTTGCCTGGGACAGCGGACACCGGGGAGCTGTTTTTT CASSLPGTADTGELFF
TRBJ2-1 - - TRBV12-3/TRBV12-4 TGTGCCAGCAGTCTACGGCCCCACAATGAGCAGTTCTTC CASSLRPHNEQFF
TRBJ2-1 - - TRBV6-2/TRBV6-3 TGTGCCAGCAGTTCTTCACTAGGGAATGAGCAGTTCTTC CASSSSLGNEQFF
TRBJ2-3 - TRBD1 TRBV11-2 TGTGCCAGCAGCTTAGACCCCCGGGACAGGGGTCTTAGAGATACGCAGTATTTT CASSLDPRDRGLRDTQYF
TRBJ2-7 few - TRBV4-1 TGCGCCAGCAGCCAAGAAGCAATATCCCTCGAGCAGTACTTC CASSQEAISLEQYF
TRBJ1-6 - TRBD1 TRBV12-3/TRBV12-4 TGTGCCAGCACCCCCGGGACAGATAATTCACCCCTCCACTTT CASTPGTDNSPLHF
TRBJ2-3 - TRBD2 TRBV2 TGTGCCAGCAGTGAAGGGTCCAGGGGAGCGGGAGGTGCAGATACGCAGTATTTT CASSEGSRGAGGADTQYF
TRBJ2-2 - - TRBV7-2 TGTGCCAGCAGCTTAGCGCGCGGTAGACGGGGCGCCACCGGGGAGCTGTTTTTT CASSLARGRRGATGELFF
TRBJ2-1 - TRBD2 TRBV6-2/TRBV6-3 TGTGCCAGCAAACAACCGGGACTACACTCCTACAATGAGCAGTTCTTC CASKQPGLHSYNEQFF
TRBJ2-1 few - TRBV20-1 TGCAGTGCTAGAGATATACGAGCGGCTAGCTCCTACAATGAGCAGTTCTTC CSARDIRAASSYNEQFF
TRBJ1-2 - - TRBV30 TGTGCCTGGAGTCCTCCAAACTATGGCTACACCTTC CAWSPPNYGYTF
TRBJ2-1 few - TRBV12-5 TGTGCTAGTGGTTTGCCACCTCCGGGACACAGTAATGAGCAGTTCTTC CASGLPPPGHSNEQFF
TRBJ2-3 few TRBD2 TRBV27 TGTGCCAGCAGTTTCCGAGCGGGACGCACAGATACGCAGTATTTT CASSFRAGRTDTQYF
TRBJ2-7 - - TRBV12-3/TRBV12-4 TGTGCCAGCAGCCCATCCTTAGGGCGCGGCTCCTACGAGCAGTACTTC CASSPSLGRGSYEQYF
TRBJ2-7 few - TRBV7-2 TGTGCCAGCAGCAAAGGGGGGCCCAGGGACTCCTACGAGCAGTACTTC CASSKGGPRDSYEQYF
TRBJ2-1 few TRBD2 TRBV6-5 TGTGCCAGCAGCCTTAGCGGGATTCAGTTCTTC CASSLSGIQFF